Listed below are T cell receptor beta chains from one sample, sequenced in a study of blood T cell repertoires in COVID-19. Profiled with immunoSEQ multiplex PCR; TCRdb holds only in-frame clones, not every one. The repertoire holds 85,000 to 100,000 clones, with roughly 88% as singletons. The sample taken for sequencing was peripheral blood. The receptors come from a man between 45 and 60 years old with COVID-19, enrolled during active disease. CDR3s include the opening cysteine and the closing phenylalanine or tryptophan. The D gene is left open where the match is weak. Rows give clone size only sometimes, using once, few, many, or a class for an expanded clone.

CDR3 length: 14
V gene: TRBV3-1/TRBV3-2
D gene: TRBD1
J gene: TRBJ1-2
clone size: -
CDR3 protein: CASSQGQGANGYTF
CDR3 DNA: TGTGCCAGCAGCCAAGGACAGGGGGCGAACGGCTACACCTTC

CDR3 length: 14
V gene: TRBV29-1
D gene: -
J gene: TRBJ2-7
clone size: few
CDR3 protein: CSVRPSEGVYEQYF
CDR3 DNA: TGCAGCGTCAGACCGTCGGAAGGAGTGTACGAGCAGTACTTC

CDR3 length: 13
V gene: TRBV5-6
D gene: -
J gene: TRBJ1-2
clone size: -
CDR3 protein: CASSPGGGPGYTF
CDR3 DNA: TGTGCCAGCAGCCCGGGGGGAGGGCCTGGCTACACCTTC

CDR3 length: 16
V gene: TRBV30
D gene: TRBD1
J gene: TRBJ1-6
clone size: -
CDR3 protein: CASIQRGTGFNSPLHF
CDR3 DNA: TGTGCCTCGATTCAAAGGGGGACAGGTTTTAATTCACCCCTCCACTTT

CDR3 length: 15
V gene: TRBV2
D gene: TRBD2
J gene: TRBJ2-7
clone size: -
CDR3 protein: CASRGGTSGSYEQYF
CDR3 DNA: TGTGCCAGCAGGGGAGGGACTAGCGGGTCCTACGAGCAGTACTTC

CDR3 length: 14
V gene: TRBV28
D gene: -
J gene: TRBJ1-1
clone size: -
CDR3 protein: CASSSGQLNTEAFF
CDR3 DNA: TGTGCCAGCAGTTCCGGACAGCTGAACACTGAAGCTTTCTTT

CDR3 length: 13
V gene: TRBV18
D gene: TRBD1
J gene: TRBJ1-2
clone size: -
CDR3 protein: CASSHTDRDGYTF
CDR3 DNA: TGTGCCAGCTCACATACGGACAGGGACGGCTACACCTTC

CDR3 length: 14
V gene: TRBV5-4
D gene: -
J gene: TRBJ1-5
clone size: -
CDR3 protein: CASSLAGNNQPQHF
CDR3 DNA: TGTGCCAGCAGCTTGGCCGGGAACAATCAGCCCCAGCATTTT

CDR3 length: 15
V gene: TRBV11-2
D gene: TRBD1
J gene: TRBJ2-7
clone size: once
CDR3 protein: CASSLDGGQGREQYF
CDR3 DNA: TGTGCCAGCAGCTTAGATGGGGGACAGGGGAGGGAGCAGTACTTC

CDR3 length: 16
V gene: TRBV5-1
D gene: TRBD2
J gene: TRBJ2-2
clone size: -
CDR3 protein: CASSLAQRGVTGELFF
CDR3 DNA: TGCGCCAGCAGCTTGGCCCAGCGGGGGGTCACCGGGGAGCTGTTTTTT

CDR3 length: 13
V gene: TRBV6-6
D gene: TRBD1
J gene: TRBJ1-5
clone size: -
CDR3 protein: CASSRGQTQPQHF
CDR3 DNA: TGTGCCAGCAGTAGGGGGCAAACTCAGCCCCAGCATTTT

CDR3 length: 14
V gene: TRBV3-1/TRBV3-2
D gene: -
J gene: TRBJ1-5
clone size: -
CDR3 protein: CASSQWGRNQPQHF
CDR3 DNA: TGTGCCAGCAGCCAATGGGGGAGGAATCAGCCCCAGCATTTT

CDR3 length: 13
V gene: TRBV7-2
D gene: -
J gene: TRBJ1-5
clone size: -
CDR3 protein: CASSPFSNQPQHF
CDR3 DNA: TGTGCCAGCAGCCCCTTTAGCAATCAGCCCCAGCATTTT

CDR3 length: 14
V gene: TRBV27
D gene: TRBD1
J gene: TRBJ1-2
clone size: -
CDR3 protein: CASSLGQGNYGYTF
CDR3 DNA: TGTGCCAGCAGCCTGGGACAGGGAAACTATGGCTACACCTTC

CDR3 length: 13
V gene: TRBV5-4
D gene: -
J gene: TRBJ2-7
clone size: once
CDR3 protein: CASSQGLSYEQYF
CDR3 DNA: TGTGCCAGCAGCCAGGGTCTTTCCTACGAGCAGTACTTC

CDR3 length: 15
V gene: TRBV5-5
D gene: -
J gene: TRBJ1-5
clone size: once
CDR3 protein: CASSLGTPGGQPQHF
CDR3 DNA: TGTGCCAGCAGCCTAGGGACCCCGGGGGGTCAGCCCCAGCATTTT

CDR3 length: 15
V gene: TRBV19
D gene: -
J gene: TRBJ1-1
clone size: once
CDR3 protein: CASSIRREMNTEAFF
CDR3 DNA: TGTGCCAGTAGTATCCGTCGGGAGATGAACACTGAAGCTTTCTTT

CDR3 length: 16
V gene: TRBV7-9
D gene: -
J gene: TRBJ1-1
clone size: -
CDR3 protein: CASSFGTYPPDTEAFF
CDR3 DNA: TGTGCCAGCAGCTTCGGGACATACCCTCCGGACACTGAAGCTTTCTTT

CDR3 length: 12
V gene: TRBV29-1
D gene: -
J gene: TRBJ2-5
clone size: once
CDR3 protein: CSARLVGETQYF
CDR3 DNA: TGCAGCGCCCGACTAGTAGGGGAGACCCAGTACTTC

CDR3 length: 14
V gene: TRBV27
D gene: -
J gene: TRBJ2-1
clone size: -
CDR3 protein: CASSFLTGSNEQFF
CDR3 DNA: TGTGCCAGCAGTTTCCTGACAGGATCTAATGAGCAGTTCTTC

CDR3 length: 11
V gene: TRBV28
D gene: -
J gene: TRBJ1-1
clone size: -
CDR3 protein: CASGGRGEAFF
CDR3 DNA: TGTGCCAGCGGAGGCCGGGGGGAAGCTTTCTTT

CDR3 length: 15
V gene: TRBV5-5
D gene: TRBD1
J gene: TRBJ1-1
clone size: -
CDR3 protein: CASSLGQATNTEAFF
CDR3 DNA: TGTGCCAGCAGCCTGGGACAGGCAACCAACACTGAAGCTTTCTTT

CDR3 length: 14
V gene: TRBV18
D gene: -
J gene: TRBJ1-2
clone size: -
CDR3 protein: CASSPYDLLDGYTF
CDR3 DNA: TGTGCCAGCTCACCTTATGATTTACTCGATGGCTACACCTTC

CDR3 length: 16
V gene: TRBV30
D gene: -
J gene: TRBJ1-5
clone size: few
CDR3 protein: CAWRDRREVGNQPQHF
CDR3 DNA: TGTGCCTGGAGAGACCGCCGGGAGGTTGGGAATCAGCCCCAGCATTTT

CDR3 length: 15
V gene: TRBV5-1
D gene: TRBD2
J gene: TRBJ2-1
clone size: -
CDR3 protein: CASSSSGGTYNEQFF
CDR3 DNA: TGCGCCAGCAGCTCCAGCGGGGGGACCTACAATGAGCAGTTCTTC

CDR3 length: 15
V gene: TRBV15
D gene: -
J gene: TRBJ2-6
clone size: -
CDR3 protein: CATSRDLFGANVLTF
CDR3 DNA: TGTGCCACCAGCAGAGATCTTTTTGGGGCCAACGTCCTGACTTTC

CDR3 length: 15
V gene: TRBV5-6
D gene: TRBD1
J gene: TRBJ2-7
clone size: few
CDR3 protein: CASSFTGTGGSEQYF
CDR3 DNA: TGTGCCAGCAGCTTTACCGGGACAGGGGGTTCCGAGCAGTACTTC

CDR3 length: 17
V gene: TRBV7-9
D gene: -
J gene: TRBJ2-2
clone size: once
CDR3 protein: CASSQAGHPTNTGELFF
CDR3 DNA: TGTGCCAGCAGCCAAGCGGGACACCCGACGAACACCGGGGAGCTGTTTTTT

CDR3 length: 15
V gene: TRBV4-1
D gene: -
J gene: TRBJ2-2
clone size: -
CDR3 protein: CASSQALSETGELFF
CDR3 DNA: TGCGCCAGCAGCCAAGCACTCTCGGAGACCGGGGAGCTGTTTTTT

CDR3 length: 15
V gene: TRBV28
D gene: TRBD1
J gene: TRBJ2-1
clone size: -
CDR3 protein: CASSDSGTGYNEQFF
CDR3 DNA: TGTGCCAGCAGTGACTCCGGGACAGGGTACAATGAGCAGTTCTTC

CDR3 length: 15
V gene: TRBV7-9
D gene: -
J gene: TRBJ1-2
clone size: -
CDR3 protein: CASSLQTDSNYGYTF
CDR3 DNA: TGTGCCAGCAGCTTACAGACTGATTCTAACTATGGCTACACCTTC

CDR3 length: 12
V gene: TRBV6-2/TRBV6-3
D gene: -
J gene: TRBJ2-1
clone size: -
CDR3 protein: CASSYPDNEQFF
CDR3 DNA: TGTGCCAGCAGTTACCCTGACAATGAGCAGTTCTTC

CDR3 length: 16
V gene: TRBV24-1
D gene: TRBD1
J gene: TRBJ2-7
clone size: -
CDR3 protein: CATSDLGTGGLYEQYF
CDR3 DNA: TGTGCCACCAGTGATCTAGGGACAGGCGGTCTCTACGAGCAGTACTTC

CDR3 length: 16
V gene: TRBV4-1
D gene: -
J gene: TRBJ2-1
clone size: -
CDR3 protein: CASSQEWRGSYNEQFF
CDR3 DNA: TGCGCCAGCAGCCAAGAATGGCGGGGTTCCTACAATGAGCAGTTCTTC

CDR3 length: 16
V gene: TRBV5-6
D gene: -
J gene: TRBJ2-3
clone size: -
CDR3 protein: CASSLIAAYSTDTQYF
CDR3 DNA: TGTGCCAGCAGCTTGATCGCGGCTTATAGCACAGATACGCAGTATTTT

CDR3 length: 15
V gene: TRBV5-1
D gene: TRBD1
J gene: TRBJ1-3
clone size: -
CDR3 protein: CASPPDRGLGNTIYF
CDR3 DNA: TGCGCCAGCCCTCCGGACAGGGGGCTAGGAAACACCATATATTTT

CDR3 length: 15
V gene: TRBV7-9
D gene: TRBD1
J gene: TRBJ1-1
clone size: -
CDR3 protein: CASSARDRINTEAFF
CDR3 DNA: TGTGCCAGCAGCGCCCGGGACAGAATAAACACTGAAGCTTTCTTT

CDR3 length: 13
V gene: TRBV28
D gene: -
J gene: TRBJ2-2
clone size: -
CDR3 protein: CASGQPNTGELFF
CDR3 DNA: TGTGCCAGTGGACAGCCCAACACCGGGGAGCTGTTTTTT

CDR3 length: 15
V gene: TRBV5-1
D gene: TRBD1
J gene: TRBJ1-2
clone size: once
CDR3 protein: CASSLGQGGVYGYTF
CDR3 DNA: TGCGCCAGCAGCTTGGGACAGGGGGGCGTCTATGGCTACACCTTC

CDR3 length: 16
V gene: TRBV11-1
D gene: TRBD2
J gene: TRBJ2-1
clone size: -
CDR3 protein: CASSLLAGGNYNEQFF
CDR3 DNA: TGTGCCAGCAGCTTACTGGCGGGGGGAAACTACAATGAGCAGTTCTTC

CDR3 length: 15
V gene: TRBV28
D gene: -
J gene: TRBJ1-1
clone size: -
CDR3 protein: CASSLSLWGGEGAFF
CDR3 DNA: TGTGCCAGCAGTTTATCCCTCTGGGGGGGCGAGGGAGCTTTCTTT